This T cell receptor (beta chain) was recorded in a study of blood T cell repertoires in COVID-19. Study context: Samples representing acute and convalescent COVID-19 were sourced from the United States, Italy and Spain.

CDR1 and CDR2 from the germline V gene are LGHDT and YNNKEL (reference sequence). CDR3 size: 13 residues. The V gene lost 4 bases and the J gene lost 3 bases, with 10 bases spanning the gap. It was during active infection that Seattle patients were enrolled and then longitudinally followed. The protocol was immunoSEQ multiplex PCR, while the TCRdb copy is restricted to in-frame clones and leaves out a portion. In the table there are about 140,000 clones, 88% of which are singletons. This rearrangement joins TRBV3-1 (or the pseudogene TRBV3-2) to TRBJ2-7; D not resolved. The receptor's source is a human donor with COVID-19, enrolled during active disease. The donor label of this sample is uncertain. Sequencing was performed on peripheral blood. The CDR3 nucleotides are TGTGCCAGCAGCCCCCGAAGCGACTACGAGCAGTACTTC. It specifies CASSPRSDYEQYF.